The clone carrying this T cell receptor beta chain was seen more than once but under ten times. V was pared by 2 bases and J by 0 bases, with 9 bases between. The germline CDR1 and CDR2 sequences are SGHRS and YFSETQ. The CDR3 consists of 15 residues. This record belongs to a study of blood T cells in healthy people across ages. The use of a sample-barcoded 5' primer and a J-beta primer mix characterized a second PCR of roughly 7 to 12 cycles. TCRdb recomputed calls from the 5' RACE reads with MiXCR, one row per CDR3 protein. The sample holds more than 450,000 distinct CDR3 sequences, 25% to 35% seen once. The same sample was also studied in work on T cells of mothers and their children.

What was sequenced was blood. The sequence was collected from a boy aged 2-9 years in good health. The chain uses TRBV5-1 and TRBJ2-1, with a weak D call TRBD1 (5 bases). This CDR3 is CASSLGRDSYNEQFF. Here the CDR3 DNA reads TGCGCCAGCAGCTTAGGCAGGGACTCCTACAATGAGCAGTTCTTC.